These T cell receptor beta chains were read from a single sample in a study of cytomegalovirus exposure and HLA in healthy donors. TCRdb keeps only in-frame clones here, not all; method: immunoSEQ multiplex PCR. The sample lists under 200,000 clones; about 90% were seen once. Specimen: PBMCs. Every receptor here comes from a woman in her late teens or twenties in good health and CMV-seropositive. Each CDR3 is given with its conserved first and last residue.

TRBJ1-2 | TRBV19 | CASREAAPSPYGYTF
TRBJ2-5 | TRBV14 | CASSQETGLELAGEYQETQYF
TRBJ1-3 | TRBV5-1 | CASSLSFSGNTIYF
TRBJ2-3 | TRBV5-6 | CASSGPLAGGLDSTDTQYF
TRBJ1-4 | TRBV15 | CATHQGGKGEKLFF
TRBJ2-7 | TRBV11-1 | CASSLRIGTGSVGLNF
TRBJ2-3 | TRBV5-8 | CASSAPPTVQPSTDTQYF
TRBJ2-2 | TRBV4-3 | CASSQDILEGSNTGELFF
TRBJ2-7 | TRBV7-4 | CASSLGQGANSYEQYF
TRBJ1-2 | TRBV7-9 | CASSSTLEGGYYGYTF
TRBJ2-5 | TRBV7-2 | CASSLVIAGGPGETQYF
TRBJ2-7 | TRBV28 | CASSLKTAEQYF
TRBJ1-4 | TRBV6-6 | CASSYSGGGEKLFF
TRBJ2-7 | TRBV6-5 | CASSSGDLYEQYF
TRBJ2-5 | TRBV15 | CATSRDQGQETQYF
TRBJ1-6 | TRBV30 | CAWTQGQFNSPLHF
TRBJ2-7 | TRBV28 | CASRRGQGKGYEQYF
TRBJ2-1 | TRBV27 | CASSLGQGGYNEQFF
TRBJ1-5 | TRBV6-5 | CASSSLTQGNQPQHF
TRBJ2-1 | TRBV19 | CASSNLAGRSVYNEQFF
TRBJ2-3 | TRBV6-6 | CASSPPSGRGADTQYF
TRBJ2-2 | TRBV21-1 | CASSKGVWGRPLNTGELFF
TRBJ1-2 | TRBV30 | CAWRTGGGSYGYTF
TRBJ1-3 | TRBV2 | CASSEASVRLLSGNTIYF
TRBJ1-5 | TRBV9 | CASSVAGGGGSNQPQHF
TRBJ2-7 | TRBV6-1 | CAAQDLKLRKQYF
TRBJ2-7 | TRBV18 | CASSRDSSYEQYF
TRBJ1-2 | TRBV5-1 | CASSLGDSPDYGYTF
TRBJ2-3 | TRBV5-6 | CASSLEGGAGTDTQYF
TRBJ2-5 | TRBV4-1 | CASSQDQGRGETQYF
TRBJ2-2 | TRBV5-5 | CASSLAQAANTGELFF
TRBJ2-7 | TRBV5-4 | CASSSDYEQYF
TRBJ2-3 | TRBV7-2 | CASSPGLAGADTQYF
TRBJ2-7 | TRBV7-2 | CASSLETSGTYEQYF
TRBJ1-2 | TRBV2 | CASSEKGDYIRGYTF
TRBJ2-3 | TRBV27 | CATSGGGTDTQYF
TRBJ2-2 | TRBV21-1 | CASSNYSSFNTGELFF
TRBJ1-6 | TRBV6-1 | CASSDRQGNSPLHF
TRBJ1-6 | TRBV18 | CASSPQENSPLHF
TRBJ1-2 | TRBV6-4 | CASSDRLTGYTF
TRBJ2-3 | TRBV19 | CASSIVELGSGLVTDTQYF
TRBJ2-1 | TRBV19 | CASSITGLAFNNEQFF
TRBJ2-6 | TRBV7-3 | CASSRIPPGTSGRGGANVLTF
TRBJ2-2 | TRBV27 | CASRQAGVGELFF
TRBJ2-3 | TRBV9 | CASSVRAGRGGDTQYF
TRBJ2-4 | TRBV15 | CATSLGRGYGKNIQYF
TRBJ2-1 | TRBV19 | CASSIRGGRVNEQFF
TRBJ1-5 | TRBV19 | CASSIGTFLRGSNQPQHF
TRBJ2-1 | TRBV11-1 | CASSLAREGWNEQFF
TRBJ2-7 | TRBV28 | CASSTDGTGGSSPHYEQYF
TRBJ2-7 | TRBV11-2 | CASSLGGFQGLGEQYF
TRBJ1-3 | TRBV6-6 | CASSETGSGNTIYF
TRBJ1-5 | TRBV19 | CASSRGDRGGNQPQHF
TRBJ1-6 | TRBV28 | CASSLRQGNYSPLHF
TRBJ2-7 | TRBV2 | CASISRDSNYEQYF
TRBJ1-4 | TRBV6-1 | CASSEGTASEKLFF
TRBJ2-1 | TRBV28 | CASSSPTSGKFGEQFF